This T cell receptor (beta chain) was recorded in a study of regulatory T cells in long-lasting Graves disease. At least ten counts were recorded for this clonotype. Arm-PCR with iRepertoire HTBI primers amplified the CDR3 regions for these TCR beta libraries. TCRdb re-called the multiplex PCR reads through MiXCR, storing one row per CDR3 protein. The sample lists approximately 360,000 distinct CDR3 sequences, about 12% occurring once. The CDR3 runs to 14 residues. Looked up from germline, CDR1 is LNHDA and CDR2 is SQIVND (reference sequence). V was pared by 3 bases and J by 6 bases, with 6 bases of the junction left unmatched. Described time point: newly diagnosed GD, antithyroid drugs for less than 3 months. RNA extracted from PBMCs served as the sequencing template. The sample was also reused in another study, on T cells in Graves' hyperthyroidism and ophthalmopathy.

The TCR comes from a woman aged 18 to 35 with Graves disease. The specimen was peripheral blood mononuclear cells (PBMCs), collected at new diagnosis, from a patient treated with antithyroid drugs. The chain combines TRBV19 with TRBJ1-1; 8 nucleotides align to TRBD1. As DNA, the CDR3 is TGTGCCAGTAGTATCTGGACAGGGCAGGCTGAAGCTTTCTTT. It specifies CASSIWTGQAEAFF.